The clone carrying this T cell receptor beta chain was observed a few times. These data come from a study of graft-versus-host responses after intestinal transplantation. Across the whole study: Anti-thymocyte globulin induction, then tacrolimus and steroids for around 3 years, went to all recipients. Regarding the study as a whole: Investigators detected GvH clones in recipient marrow, with some emerging earlier in ileum or blood.

There were approximately 200,000 CFSE-labeled responder cells plated together with approximately 200,000 irradiated, violet-dye-labeled stimulator cells. Germline values: CDR1 MNHEY, CDR2 SVGAGI. V lost 6 bases to trimming and J lost 2 bases, with 17 bases between them. The CDR3 covers 15 residues. Measured with immunoSEQ multiplex PCR; TCRdb has only the in-frame clones, and not every one. The sample records about 9,000 clones, 27% being singletons. The input for sequencing was alloreactive CD8+ T cells from a mixed lymphocyte reaction culture, taken before transplantation. Subset described: CFSE-low proliferating T cells sorted from roughly 6-day pre-transplant mixed lymphocyte reaction (GvH or HvG direction). The receptor was isolated from a human patient who was an organ donor for intestinal transplantation. The J gene is TRBJ2-7, the V gene TRBV6-5, with D perhaps matching TRBD1 or TRBD2 (5 bases each). CDR3: CASSWGSGRTYEQYF. For the CDR3, the DNA is TGTGCCAGCAGCTGGGGGAGCGGTAGAACCTACGAGCAGTACTTC.